This entry lists 13 T cell receptor beta chains sequenced from one sample in a study of read filtering for tumor transcriptome and immune sequencing. Molecular barcoded adaptors covering alpha/delta and beta/gamma chains were used on around 370 ng RNA. TCRdb re-called the reads with MiXCR, one entry per CDR3 protein. Of fewer than 150,000 distinct CDR3 sequences listed, over 10% are singletons. Material: a population of CD138-negative cells sorted from bone marrow. These receptors all stem from a donor at least 40 years old with multiple myeloma.

This clonotype showed up many times. The chain combines TRBV5-1 with TRBJ2-1, with 11 bases matching TRBD1. V was pared by 0 bases and J by 8 bases, with 4 bases of the junction left unmatched. Per germline, CDR1 SGHRS and CDR2 YFSETQ. The CDR3 consists of 15 residues. CDR3 DNA: TGCGCCAGCAGCTTGGCGGGACAGGGGGTCTATGAGCAGTTCTTC. Amino acid sequence: CASSLAGQGVYEQFF.

As concerns this clonotype: This may be a read error, as it is one base from a much larger clone. This chain links TRBV5-1 with TRBJ2-2; TRBD2 is a possible D gene (5 bases). CDR1 and CDR2 from the germline V gene are SGHRS and YFSETQ. The CDR3 is 15 amino acids. CDR3: CASSLGSAMTGKLFF. CDR3 coding DNA: TGCGCCAGCAGCTTGGGGTCGGCAATGACCGGGAAGCTGTTTTTT.

As for this clonotype: A much larger clone differs by one base, so this may be a read error. In this CDR3 the conserved last residue, phenylalanine or tryptophan, is missing, so a read error is likely. The rearrangement uses TRBV28 and TRBJ2-7; D gene ambiguous. Per germline, CDR1 MDHEN and CDR2 SYDVKM. Trimming left V 2 bases short and J 2 bases short, with 10 bases between. The CDR3 is 14 residues long. The CDR3 region has the DNA TGTGCCAGCAGTTTAGGGCGAATCCCCTACGAGCAGTACCTC. Amino acids: CASSLGRIPYEQYL.

This clonotype was seen ten or more times. V and J are TRBV29-1 and TRBJ2-2, with 7 positions matching TRBD1. Germline CDR1 and CDR2: SQVTM and ANQGSEA. This CDR3 has 14 amino acids. After removal of 7 bases from V and 2 bases from J, the junction contained 7 bases not matched to a gene. The CDR3 spells CSALAGGNTGELFF. In DNA form, the CDR3 reads TGCAGCGCCTTGGCAGGGGGTAACACCGGGGAGCTGTTTTTT.

This clonotype was seen only a few times. The chain combines TRBV6-2 or TRBV6-3 with TRBJ2-3; 7 bases map to TRBD2. There are 16 residues in the CDR3. Per germline, CDR1 MNHEY and CDR2 SVGEGT. Trimming removed 0 bases from V and 5 bases from J; junction bases left unmatched: 8. The DNA for the CDR3 is TGTGCCAGCAGTTACTCGATATCTAGCGGCGGAGATACGCAGTATTTT. It codes for CASSYSISSGGDTQYF.

Only a few counts were recorded for this clonotype. The genes are TRBV5-1 and TRBJ1-3; 8 nucleotides match TRBD1. CDR1 is SGHRS and CDR2 is YFSETQ in the germline V gene. The CDR3 runs 15 residues. With 0 bases clipped from V and 2 bases from J, the junction kept 1 base outside the gene matches. The CDR3 DNA follows: TGCGCCAGCAGCTTGGGCAGGGGGCCTGGAAACACCATATATTTT. It is translated as CASSLGRGPGNTIYF.

A note on this clonotype: A single base separates this from a much larger clone, so it may be a read error. This chain joins TRBV6-1 and TRBJ2-6, with no clear D. The length of the CDR3 is 15 residues. Germline V gene lookup returns CDR1 MNHNS and CDR2 SASEGT. The chain's CDR3 is CSSSEEPSGANVLTF. The DNA for the CDR3 is TGTTCCAGCAGTGAAGAACCCTCTGGGGCCAACGTCCTGACTTTC.

Of note for this clonotype: One end of the junction is discordant with germline, which a read error may explain. The rearrangement joins TRBV18 to TRBJ1-5, with D possibly matching TRBD1 (6 bases). CDR1 and CDR2 (germline): KGHSH, LQKENI. CDR3 length equals 16 residues. This chain's CDR3 is CASSAIPLRDNQPQHF. CDR3 bases: TGTGCCAGCTCAGCTATCCCTCTCAGGGACAATCAGCCCCAGCATTTC.

This clonotype showed up many times. The chain combines TRBV2 with TRBJ2-2, with D tentatively TRBD2 (6 bases). From germline, CDR1 is SNHLY and CDR2 FYNNEI. The CDR3 totals 16 residues. The V gene lost 5 bases and the J gene lost 5 bases, with 18 bases spanning the gap. The CDR3 is CASSIRGAGTTGELFF. The CDR3 coding sequence is TGTGCCAGCAGTATTAGGGGAGCAGGGACTACCGGGGAGCTGTTTTTT.

There are many counts of this clonotype. The CDR3: CASSVLPGQTFQPQHF. In DNA, the CDR3 is TGTGCCAGTAGTGTACTTCCGGGACAGACTTTCCAGCCCCAGCATTTT. The J gene is TRBJ1-5, the V gene TRBV19, with 7 bases aligning to TRBD1. This CDR3 spans 16 amino acids. Trimming cost V 5 bases and J 7 bases; bases outside gene matches: 14. In germline, CDR1 is LNHDA, CDR2 SQIVND (reference sequence).

This clonotype was observed at least ten times. The V call is TRBV19, the J call TRBJ2-1; TRBD2 matches 14 bases. Per the germline V gene, CDR1 is LNHDA and CDR2 is SQIVND (reference sequence). There are 19 residues in the CDR3. Unmatched junction bases numbered 14, after V lost 4 bases and J lost 6 bases. CDR3 DNA: TGTGCCAGTAGTACTGAACCGGGACTAGCGGGAGATAATCCCAATGAGCAGTTCTTC. Protein product: CASSTEPGLAGDNPNEQFF.

A note on this clonotype: This may be a read error: a much more frequent sequence differs by one nucleotide. This chain joins TRBV28 and TRBJ2-3; D perhaps matches TRBD2 (5 bases). The CDR3 is 14 amino acids. Germline CDR1 and CDR2: MDHEN and SYDVKM. Trimming removed 5 bases at V and 2 bases at J, with 11 bases between. The DNA for the CDR3 is TGTGCCAGCAGTGCCCGGGGTCCCACAGATACGCAGTATTTT. It yields the protein CASSARGPTDTQYF.

This clonotype was seen a handful of times. This sequence may be a read error, since a much larger clone differs from it by one base. The CDR3 end shows no conserved phenylalanine or tryptophan, and so a read error is likely. The chain joins TRBV5-1 to TRBJ2-7; TRBD1 matches 7 bases. Trimming cost V 4 bases and J 2 bases; bases outside gene matches: 6. CDR1 is SGHRS and CDR2 is YFSETQ in the germline V gene. The CDR3 length is 14 residues. CDR3 DNA sequence: TGCGCCAGCAGCGAAAACAGGGGTCCCTACGAGCAGTACCTC. This translates into CASSENRGPYEQYL.